This TCR beta chain was captured in a study of T-cell memory formation after mild COVID-19. TCR alpha and TCR beta cDNA libraries carrying sample barcodes and UMIs were produced by 5'RACE using constant-segment primers. TCRdb passed the 5' RACE reads through MiXCR, listing each CDR3 protein once. The sample consists of about 350,000 distinct CDR3 sequences, under 30% of them appearing once. With V trimmed by 2 bases and J by 5 bases, 6 bases remained unmatched. CDR1 ENHRY and CDR2 SYGVKD come from the germline V gene. This CDR3 has 16 residues. The sequencing input was PBMCs or a T cell subset sorted from them (not recorded which). The TCR was taken from an adult woman who had mild COVID-19 (a few samples of this study predate the infection). Cell type and time point are not known. The gene calls are TRBV10-3 and TRBJ1-2, with TRBD1 matching 12 bases. The CDR3 region is CAISERGTGGGYGYTF. The CDR3 nucleotides read TGTGCCATCAGTGAGCGGGGGACAGGGGGCGGATATGGCTACACCTTC.